Shown below are 27 T cell receptor beta chains from a single sample sequenced in a study of blood T cell repertoires in COVID-19. The repertoire was sequenced with immunoSEQ multiplex PCR; TCRdb's copy has only in-frame clones and lacks some. The data contain 450,000 to 500,000 clones, around 90% of them singletons. The sample consisted of PBMCs or T cells enriched from blood (not recorded which). The receptors originated from a woman aged 18-30 years who had recovered from COVID-19.

This clone was counted once. The J gene is TRBJ2-7, the V gene TRBV9; 8 bases line up with TRBD1. CDR3 length: 15 residues. The J segment lost 3 bases and the V segment lost 0 bases, leaving 5 bases of the junction unmatched. Germline V gene lookup returns CDR1 SGDLS and CDR2 YYNGEE. CDR3 coding DNA: TGTGCCAGCAGCGTAGAAGGGACAGGCCGCTACGAGCAGTACTTC. Translation gives CASSVEGTGRYEQYF.

The chain has TRBV28 and TRBJ2-7; the D gene is possibly TRBD2 (5 bases). Trimming removed 7 bases from V and 4 bases from J, with 14 bases in between. This CDR3 is 13 amino acids long. CDR1 and CDR2 (germline): MDHEN, SYDVKM. The CDR3 here is CASTDGILYEQYF. The CDR3 DNA reads TGTGCCAGCACGGACGGGATTTTATACGAGCAGTACTTC.

The rearrangement links TRBV27 to TRBJ1-1; no firm D call. CDR3 size: 13 residues. Trimming removed 1 base at V and 8 bases at J, with 11 bases between. Germline V gives CDR1 MNHEY, CDR2 SMNVEV (reference sequence). This CDR3 reads CASSLYGVREAFF. The CDR3 DNA sequence: TGTGCCAGCAGTTTATACGGGGTCAGGGAAGCTTTCTTT.

This clone was seen a handful of times. The V call is TRBV28, the J call TRBJ1-5, with a possible D match to TRBD1 (6 bases). Germline CDR1 MDHEN, CDR2 SYDVKM. Trimming shortened V by 6 bases and J by 3 bases, and 27 bases separated the two germline ends. This CDR3 comprises 19 residues. CDR3 protein: CASRSRKHYLGTPNQPQHF. The CDR3 DNA sequence: TGTGCCAGCAGATCCCGTAAACATTACCTGGGGACACCCAATCAGCCCCAGCATTTT.

The chain combines TRBV6-1 with TRBJ2-5; 14 nucleotides line up with TRBD2. Germline V gene data show CDR1 as MNHNS and CDR2 as SASEGT. The length of the CDR3 is 16 residues. V lost 3 bases and J lost 2; bases outside the gene matches: 2. The CDR3 nucleotides read TGTGCCAGCAGTGATAGACTAGCGGGGGGGCAAGAGACCCAGTACTTC. The encoded protein is CASSDRLAGGQETQYF.

This clone has only a few counts. The V gene is TRBV3-1 (or the pseudogene TRBV3-2), the J gene TRBJ1-6, with 9 bases lining up with TRBD1. The CDR3 is 15 amino acids. The J segment lost 7 bases and the V segment lost 4 bases, leaving 5 bases of the junction unmatched. Germline CDR1 LGHDT, CDR2 YNNKEL (reference sequence). The CDR3 sequence is CASSLPGQGNSPLHF. The CDR3 bases are TGTGCCAGCAGCCTCCCGGGACAGGGAAATTCACCCCTCCACTTT.

V is TRBV6-5 and J is TRBJ2-3; D ambiguous. Between the trimmed V and J ends, which lost 2 bases and 5 bases, there was a span of 8 bases. Per germline, CDR1 MNHEY and CDR2 SVGAGI. This CDR3 is 13 amino acids long. CDR3 sequence: CASSYEVRDTQYF. The CDR3 DNA reads as TGTGCCAGCAGTTACGAGGTTAGAGATACGCAGTATTTT.

The chain combines TRBV6-5 with TRBJ1-5; D may be TRBD1 (6 bases). This CDR3 has 15 residues. Germline-derived CDR1 and CDR2 are MNHEY and SVGAGI. V was cut by 4 bases and J by 1 base, with 11 bases left in between. The CDR3 sequence is CASSSYRDSNQPQHF. CDR3 coding DNA: TGTGCCAGCAGTTCTTACAGGGACAGCAATCAGCCCCAGCATTTT.

J is TRBJ2-1 and V is TRBV3-1 (or the pseudogene TRBV3-2), with 7 bases aligning to TRBD2. Germline V CDR1 and CDR2: LGHDT, YNNKEL (reference sequence). The CDR3 loop spans 16 amino acids. V gave up 0 bases and J gave up 5 bases; unmatched junction bases: 7. The CDR3 region is CASSQDSSGGDNEQFF. In nucleotides, the CDR3 is TGTGCCAGCAGCCAAGATAGTTCGGGGGGAGACAATGAGCAGTTCTTC.

The gene calls are TRBV4-1 and TRBJ2-4, with 7 bases that match TRBD1. Germline values: CDR1 MGHRA, CDR2 YSYEKL. V lost 3 bases and J lost 5; bases outside the gene matches: 10. The CDR3 totals 16 residues. CDR3 in DNA: TGCGCCAGCAGCCAGGAAGACAGGGTGTCGCAAAACATTCAGTACTTC. This gives the protein CASSQEDRVSQNIQYF.

The rearrangement joins TRBV18 to TRBJ1-1, with D unclear. V lost 6 bases to trimming and J lost 1 base, with 9 bases between them. The CDR3 loop spans 13 amino acids. Germline values: CDR1 KGHSH, CDR2 LQKENI. CDR3 residues: CASSTRGNTEAFF. CDR3 bases: TGTGCCAGCTCCACGAGAGGGAACACTGAAGCTTTCTTT.

The genes are TRBV5-1 and TRBJ2-7; D might be TRBD2 (5 bases). Germline V gives CDR1 SGHRS, CDR2 YFSETQ. With 4 bases removed from V and 0 bases from J, the gap between germline ends came to 14 bases. This CDR3 contains 15 residues. The CDR3 reads CASSPRDTGSYEQYF. The CDR3 DNA reads as TGCGCCAGCAGCCCCCGGGATACGGGCTCCTACGAGCAGTACTTC.

The CDR3 spells CASSLDGTESGKLFF. CDR3 nucleotide sequence: TGCGCCAGCAGCTTGGATGGGACAGAAAGTGGAAAACTGTTTTTT. This sequence joins TRBV5-1 and TRBJ1-4, with TRBD1 matching 7 bases. This CDR3 is built from 15 residues. Germline CDR1 and CDR2: SGHRS and YFSETQ. The ends lost 0 bases at V and 10 bases at J; junction bases unmatched: 9.

This clone was detected ten times or more. V usage is TRBV30 and J usage is TRBJ1-1; 9 nucleotides agree with TRBD1. In germline, CDR1 is GTSNPN, CDR2 SVGIG (reference sequence). J was trimmed by 1 base and V by 7 bases; bases with no gene match: 4. CDR3 length: 13 residues. CDR3 nucleotides: TGTGCCTTCCGGACAGGGGCGAACACTGAAGCTTTCTTT. Translating it yields CAFRTGANTEAFF.

The CDR3 DNA reads TGTGCCAGCAGCGGCCAACGGACTAGCGGGGGGGGTTTTGATGAGCAGTTCTTC. Encoded protein: CASSGQRTSGGGFDEQFF. The V gene is TRBV7-2, the J gene TRBJ2-1; 15 nucleotides align to TRBD2. The junction had 13 bases not matched to a gene; V was cut back by 5 bases and J by 8 bases. CDR3 length: 18 residues. Germline V gene lookup returns CDR1 SGHTA and CDR2 FQGNSA.

The chain recombines TRBV13 with TRBJ2-2; no clear D gene. V gave up 4 bases and J gave up 1 base, with 7 bases separating them. Germline V gene lookup returns CDR1 PRHDT and CDR2 FYEKMQ (reference sequence). This CDR3 spans 14 amino acids. The CDR3 reads CASSYTRNTGELFF. The CDR3, as DNA: TGTGCCAGCAGCTATACGAGGAACACCGGGGAGCTGTTTTTT.

The chain is built from TRBV7-6 and TRBJ2-2; D is unclear. The CDR3 totals 12 residues. The germline V gene encodes CDR1 SGHVS and CDR2 FNYEAQ. With 8 bases removed from V and 1 base from J, the gap between germline ends came to 5 bases. CDR3 loop: CASLGNTGELFF. CDR3 in DNA: TGTGCCAGCCTAGGGAACACCGGGGAGCTGTTTTTT.

The chain has TRBV15 and TRBJ2-5; 12 bases line up with TRBD2. The germline V gene has CDR1 LNHNV and CDR2 YYDKDF (reference sequence). The CDR3 is made up of 18 amino acids. J was trimmed by 3 bases and V by 0 bases; bases with no gene match: 8. CDR3 residues: CATSRDRASGGAKETQYF. The CDR3 region has the DNA TGTGCCACCAGCAGAGATCGGGCTAGCGGGGGGGCCAAAGAGACCCAGTACTTC. Full variable domain (rest looked up from reference TRBV15 and TRBJ2-5): DAMVIQNPRYQVTQFGKPVTLSCSQTLNHNVMYWYQQKSSQAPKLLFHYYDKDFNNEADTPDNFQSRRPNTSFCFLDIRSPGLGDTAMYLCATSRDRASGGAKETQYFGPGTRLLVL.

This chain links TRBV12-5 with TRBJ1-4, with 7 bases fitting TRBD1. The CDR3 loop spans 15 amino acids. Germline V gene sequence: CDR1 LGHNT, CDR2 FRNRAP. V lost 1 base to trimming and J lost 7 bases; unmatched junction nucleotides: 6. CDR3 bases: TGTGCTAGTGGTTTGGGTACAGGGGTGGGTGAAAAACTGTTTTTT. Protein sequence: CASGLGTGVGEKLFF.

V usage is TRBV5-1 and J usage is TRBJ1-3; 9 nucleotides match TRBD1. Germline values: CDR1 SGHRS, CDR2 YFSETQ. The junction had 6 bases not matched to a gene; V was cut back by 2 bases and J by 3 bases. The CDR3 length is 16 residues. The CDR3 region has the DNA TGCGCCAGCAGCTTCACAGGGGGCGGAGGTGGAAACACCATATATTTT. This sequence encodes CASSFTGGGGGNTIYF.

The CDR3 region is CASREDRGTEAFF. The CDR3 DNA is TGTGCCAGCAGGGAGGACAGGGGGACTGAAGCTTTCTTT. This chain connects TRBV2 to TRBJ1-1; 10 nucleotides agree with TRBD1. Germline lookup yields CDR1 SNHLY and CDR2 FYNNEI. Trimming removed 6 bases from V and 5 bases from J; junction bases left unmatched: 3. The CDR3 is made up of 13 amino acids.

The chain employs TRBV5-1 and TRBJ1-1, with a weak D call TRBD1 (6 bases). This CDR3 is built from 16 residues. Per germline, CDR1 SGHRS and CDR2 YFSETQ. V lost 3 bases, J lost 5 bases, and 20 bases lay in between. CDR3 nucleotides: TGCGCCAGCAGCTCATCCTTCGGGGGGCGTAGGACTGAAGCTTTCTTT. Its translation is CASSSSFGGRRTEAFF.

The genes are TRBV19 and TRBJ2-7; 7 positions match TRBD1. This CDR3 region has 15 residues. Germline loops: CDR1 LNHDA, CDR2 SQIVND (reference sequence). Trimming cost V 4 bases and J 3 bases; bases outside gene matches: 9. The CDR3 region is CASSTYPGQNYEQYF. The CDR3, as DNA: TGTGCCAGTAGTACATACCCGGGACAGAACTACGAGCAGTACTTC.

The chain carries TRBV5-1 and TRBJ2-3, with a tentative D call TRBD2 (5 bases). Germline lookup yields CDR1 SGHRS and CDR2 YFSETQ. V was clipped by 4 bases and J by 4 bases, with 10 bases between them. The CDR3 spans 13 residues. The CDR3 is CASSAGLSDTQYF. CDR3 DNA: TGCGCCAGCAGCGCCGGACTGTCAGATACGCAGTATTTT.

The chain combines TRBV7-9 with TRBJ1-2; TRBD1 agrees at 7 bases. The CDR3 totals 15 residues. The ends lost 1 base at V and 4 bases at J; junction bases unmatched: 6. Germline lookup yields CDR1 SEHNR and CDR2 FQNEAQ (reference sequence). CDR3: CASSLVAGGGYGYTF. DNA of the CDR3: TGTGCCAGCAGCTTAGTGGCAGGGGGAGGCTATGGCTACACCTTC. Using reference TRBV7-9 and TRBJ1-2 for the parts outside the CDR3, the full variable domain is DTGVSQNPRHKITKRGQNVTFRCDPISEHNRLYWYRQTLGQGPEFLTYFQNEAQLEKSRLLSDRFSAERPKGSFSTLEIQRTEQGDSAMYLCASSLVAGGGYGYTFGSGTRLTVV.

The J gene is TRBJ2-7, the V gene TRBV3-1 (or the pseudogene TRBV3-2), with D maybe TRBD1 (6 bases). Germline assignment: CDR1 LGHDT and CDR2 YNNKEL (reference sequence). CDR3 length: 13 residues. The V end was cut by 5 bases, the J end by 5 bases, with 13 bases between. The DNA of the CDR3 is TGTGCCAGCAGCAATACAGGGAAGCACGAGCAGTACTTC. This sequence encodes CASSNTGKHEQYF.

The gene calls are TRBV14 and TRBJ2-1, with D unresolved. Germline V gene sequence: CDR1 SGHDN, CDR2 FVKESK. V dropped 4 bases and J dropped 3 bases, with 13 bases sitting between them. There are 15 residues in the CDR3. The CDR3 coding sequence is TGTGCCAGCAGCCTCGACACGATTTTCTACAATGAGCAGTTCTTC. Its translation is CASSLDTIFYNEQFF.